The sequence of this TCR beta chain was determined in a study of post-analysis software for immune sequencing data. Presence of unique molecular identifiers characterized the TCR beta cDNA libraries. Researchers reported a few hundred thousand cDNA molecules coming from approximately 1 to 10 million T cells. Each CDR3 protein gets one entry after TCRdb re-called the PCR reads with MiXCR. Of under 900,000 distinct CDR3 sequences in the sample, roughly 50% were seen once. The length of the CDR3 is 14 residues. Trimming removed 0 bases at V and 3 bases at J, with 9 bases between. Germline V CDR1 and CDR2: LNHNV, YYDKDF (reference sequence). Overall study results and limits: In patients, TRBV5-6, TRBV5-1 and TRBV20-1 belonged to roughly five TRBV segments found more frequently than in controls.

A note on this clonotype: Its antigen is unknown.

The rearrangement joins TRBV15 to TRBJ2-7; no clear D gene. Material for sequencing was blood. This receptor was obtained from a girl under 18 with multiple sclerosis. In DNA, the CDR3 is TGTGCCACCAGCAGAGAGCGGTACCTCTACGAGCAGTACTTC. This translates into CATSRERYLYEQYF.